Sequencing of this T cell receptor beta chain was carried out in a study of beta chain features in type 1 diabetes. Study conclusions and caveats: Shorter TCRB CDR3s, moderately but significantly so, were found in Type 1 diabetes patients in all four CD4+ subsets. There was a possibility that cDNA sequencing over-represented cells with high TCR expression.

Trimming removed 8 bases from V and 5 bases from J; junction bases left unmatched: 10. The CDR3 totals 14 residues. Germline CDR1 is MGHDK and CDR2 is SYGVNS. TCRB transcripts that were expressed got sequenced, as all of the isolated RNA had been reverse transcribed. Approximately 3.5 million reads, on average, came from each naive, central memory and regulatory T cell sample. Repertoires were generated with immunoSEQ multiplex PCR, while TCRdb's copy carries only in-frame clones and drops some. The sample shows 120,000 or so clones, around a sixth of them seen only once. Concerning this clone itself: The antigen remains unidentified.

Stem cell-like memory, regulatory, central memory and naive CD4+ cells were sorted via CD45RO/CCR7/CD25/CD127/CD95/CD27. The sequenced material came from central memory CD4+ T cells from blood. The gene calls are TRBV25-1 and TRBJ1-2; TRBD1 agrees at 8 bases. This TCR was sampled from a man younger than 30 with type 1 diabetes. This CDR3 is CASQPGTGRYGYTF. In DNA form, the CDR3 reads TGTGCCAGCCAACCCGGGACAGGACGATATGGCTACACCTTC.